The 6 T cell receptor beta chains in this list originate from one sample, sequenced in a study of T cell repertoires in cytomegalovirus infection. Antigen specificity for these receptors is unknown. TCRdb called the reads again in MiXCR, with one record for every CDR3 protein. The sample shows roughly 150,000 distinct CDR3 sequences, more than 25% of them seen only once. The sequences come from CD8+ T cells from cultured PBMCs, collected from culture after CMV antigen stimulation. Every receptor here comes from a human donor in good health (CMV status not recorded). Some clones in this sample may be carry-over from other donors' samples.

The chain recombines TRBV30 with TRBJ1-5, with D unclear. This CDR3 contains 15 residues. Germline V gene lookup returns CDR1 GTSNPN and CDR2 SVGIG (reference sequence). V lost 1 base to trimming and J lost 0 bases, with 10 bases between them. The CDR3 coding sequence is TGTGCCTGGAGTGGTGAAGGGCTTAGCAATCAGCCCCAGCATTTT. Translated: CAWSGEGLSNQPQHF.

This clonotype has just a few counts. The V and J genes are TRBV28 and TRBJ2-3; a possible D gene is TRBD2 (5 bases). V was shortened by 3 bases and J by 0 bases, with 10 bases between the two germline ends. The germline gives CDR1 MDHEN, CDR2 SYDVKM. This CDR3 region has 15 residues. In DNA, the CDR3 is TGTGCCAGCAGTTTGGGAGCATACAGCACAGATACGCAGTATTTT. It yields the protein CASSLGAYSTDTQYF.

The gene calls are TRBV6-5 and TRBJ2-3, with D unclear. The length of the CDR3 is 16 residues. Trimming stripped 6 bases from V and 4 bases from J, with 20 bases between. CDR1 MNHEY and CDR2 SVGAGI come from the germline V gene. Written as DNA, the CDR3 is TGTGCCAGCAGCCCTAGTGGGCCCCTGCTACCAGATACGCAGTATTTT. Residues: CASSPSGPLLPDTQYF.

The chain uses TRBV27 and TRBJ2-3; D may be TRBD1 or TRBD2 (5 bases each). CDR3 size: 14 residues. With 3 bases removed from V and 2 bases from J, the gap between germline ends came to 9 bases. The germline gives CDR1 MNHEY, CDR2 SMNVEV (reference sequence). The CDR3 protein is CASSFWGSTDTQYF. Written as DNA, the CDR3 is TGTGCCAGCAGTTTTTGGGGGTCCACAGATACGCAGTATTTT.

This clonotype appeared many times. This chain connects TRBV5-5 to TRBJ1-1; D not certain. CDR1 is SGHKS and CDR2 is YYEKEE in the germline V gene (reference sequence). The CDR3 runs 14 residues. The ends were cut back, 4 bases at V and 0 bases at J, with 10 bases in the middle. The CDR3, as DNA: TGTGCCAGCAGCACCGGGGATCTGAACACTGAAGCTTTCTTT. This gives the protein CASSTGDLNTEAFF.

Many counts were recorded for this clonotype. The chain joins TRBV7-9 to TRBJ1-2; weak D call: TRBD1 (5 bases). Trimming took 4 bases from V and 2 from J, leaving 14 bases between them. The V gene's germline CDR1 is SEHNR and CDR2 FQNEAQ (reference sequence). The CDR3 runs to 15 residues. CDR3 residues: CASSWSGTGNYGYTF. CDR3 sequence (DNA): TGTGCCAGCAGCTGGTCCGGGACGGGGAACTATGGCTACACCTTC.